What follows are 4 T cell receptor beta chains derived from one specimen sequenced in a study of T cell responses to AZD1222 COVID-19 vaccine. TCRdb's table, derived via immunoSEQ multiplex PCR, lists solely in-frame clones and lacks some. The sample lists approximately 130,000 clones, roughly 90% occurring once. The sequences come from peripheral blood, collected 28 days after the second AZD1222 dose. These receptors were obtained from an adult who received the AZD1222 COVID-19 vaccine.

This sequence joins TRBV25-1 and TRBJ2-7; D might be TRBD1 (6 bases). The ends were cut back, 3 bases at V and 3 bases at J, with 9 bases in the middle. The germline gives CDR1 MGHDK, CDR2 SYGVNS. This CDR3 has 13 amino acids. The CDR3 is CASSEWTDYEQYF. As DNA, the CDR3 is TGTGCCAGCAGTGAGTGGACAGACTACGAGCAGTACTTC.

The chain couples TRBV27 to TRBJ1-4, with a weak D call TRBD1 (5 bases). V was shortened by 4 bases and J by 0 bases, with 9 bases between the two germline ends. This CDR3 is built from 15 residues. The V gene's germline CDR1 is MNHEY and CDR2 SMNVEV (reference sequence). The DNA of the CDR3 is TGTGCCAGCAGTTCTGGGGGGGCAACTAATGAAAAACTGTTTTTT. Protein sequence: CASSSGGATNEKLFF.

The chain links TRBV9 to TRBJ2-3; unclear D gene. The CDR3 has 14 residues. V dropped 4 bases and J dropped 1 base, with 10 bases sitting between them. Germline V gives CDR1 SGDLS, CDR2 YYNGEE. The CDR3 region is CASSPGDRTDTQYF. The CDR3 DNA follows: TGTGCCAGCAGCCCTGGAGACCGCACAGATACGCAGTATTTT.

The sample holds one count of this clone. This chain links TRBV11-3 with TRBJ1-4; TRBD1 is a possible D gene (5 bases). V dropped 5 bases and J dropped 4 bases, with 14 bases sitting between them. This CDR3 region has 15 residues. The germline V gene encodes CDR1 SGHNT and CDR2 YENEEA. The CDR3 coding sequence is TGTGCCAGCAGCCCCCAGGCAGGGAGTAATGAAAAACTGTTTTTT. Protein product: CASSPQAGSNEKLFF. The full variable domain, rest sourced from reference TRBV11-3 and TRBJ1-4, is EAGVVQSPRYKIIEKKQPVAFWCNPISGHNTLYWYLQNLGQGPELLIRYENEEAVDDSQLPKDRFSAERLKGVDSTLKIQPAELGDSAVYLCASSPQAGSNEKLFFGSGTQLSVL.